This entry concerns a single T cell receptor (beta chain). Its target is not known. The PCR contained 60 Vbeta and 13 Jbeta primers. TCRdb keeps only in-frame clones here, not all; method: immunoSEQ multiplex PCR. The data contain about 60,000 clones, 79% of them singletons. The sample is drawn from a study of cytomegalovirus exposure and HLA in healthy donors. Overall study results and limits: Through in vitro validation, three CMV-associated chains were shown to be specific for CMV antigens. Most of the TCR beta V segments (in an earlier analysis) were productive either about 90% or about 30% of the time. Rarity characterized most TCR sequences, yet some public TCRs appeared in many donors. Reports indicate that TCR beta sequences accurately predicted the HLA-A and HLA-B alleles of most subjects.

After removal of 6 bases from V and 9 bases from J, the junction contained 11 bases not matched to a gene. CDR1 and CDR2 from the germline V gene are MNHEY and SVGAGI. The CDR3 covers 14 residues. Input material: PBMCs. The rearrangement links TRBV6-5 to TRBJ2-1; 7 bases are shared with TRBD2. This clonotype was sampled from a woman aged 30 to 39 in good health and CMV-seronegative. CDR3 loop: CASRGGGGSAEQFF. In DNA form, the CDR3 reads TGTGCCAGCAGGGGCGGCGGGGGTTCAGCTGAGCAGTTCTTC.